This TCR beta chain came from a study of T-cell memory formation after mild COVID-19. Study information: There were largely donor-specific TCR clusters.

Study observations and caveats: The study detected some responding clones in pre-infection memory, suggesting cross-reactive memory joined. Contracting clones from day 15 to 85 showed balanced CD4/CD8; later expanders favored CD4+.

The germline V gene encodes CDR1 SEHNR and CDR2 FQNEAQ (reference sequence). This CDR3 region has 14 residues. Deletions cut 6 bases from V and 4 bases from J, with 13 bases between. Constant-segment-primed 5'RACE gave TCR alpha and TCR beta cDNA libraries with sample barcodes and UMIs. TCRdb reanalysed the 5' RACE reads using MiXCR and keeps one entry per CDR3 protein. The data show hundreds of thousands of distinct CDR3 sequences, roughly a fifth seen once. This clonotype was picked up a small number of times. Its antigen remains unknown. The genes are TRBV7-9 and TRBJ2-1; D ambiguous. Specimen: PBMCs or a T cell subset sorted from them (not recorded which). The clonotype originates from an adult woman who had mild COVID-19 (a few samples of this study predate the infection). Cell type and time point are not known. Here the CDR3 reads CASRTEFLYNEQFF. CDR3 DNA: TGTGCCAGCAGAACGGAGTTTCTATACAATGAGCAGTTCTTC.